Many counts were recorded for the clone carrying this TCR beta chain. V lost 0 bases and J lost 4, with 13 bases in between. Germline V gene lookup returns CDR1 DFQATT and CDR2 SNEGSKA (reference sequence). This CDR3 is 15 amino acids long. From 15-18 subjects, every sequencing run obtained over 180 million TCR-beta sequences. Each CDR3 protein is one row after TCRdb ran MiXCR on the 5' RACE reads. The table lists about 28,000 distinct CDR3 sequences, 5% to 7.5% of them singletons. The data were taken from a study of neurological immune-mediated disorders. The rearrangement links TRBV20-1 to TRBJ2-1, with a weak D call TRBD2 (5 bases). Sequencing used PBMCs. The source of this sequence is a woman in her fifties or sixties in good health. CDR3 DNA sequence: TGCAGTGCTAGAGATAGGCCTAGCAGGTACAATGAGCAGTTCTTC. This translates into CSARDRPSRYNEQFF.